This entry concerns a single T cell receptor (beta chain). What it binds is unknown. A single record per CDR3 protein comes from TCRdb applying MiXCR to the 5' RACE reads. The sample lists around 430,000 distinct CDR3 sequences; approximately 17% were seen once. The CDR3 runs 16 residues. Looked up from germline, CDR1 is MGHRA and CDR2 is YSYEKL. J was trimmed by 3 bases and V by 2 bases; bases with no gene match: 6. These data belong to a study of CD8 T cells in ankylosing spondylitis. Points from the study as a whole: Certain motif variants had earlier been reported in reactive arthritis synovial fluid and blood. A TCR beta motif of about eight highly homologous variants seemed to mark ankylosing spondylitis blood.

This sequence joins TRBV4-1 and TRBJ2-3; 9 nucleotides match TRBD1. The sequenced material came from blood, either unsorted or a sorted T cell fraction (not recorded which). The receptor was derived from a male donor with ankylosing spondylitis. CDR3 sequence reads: CASSQQGQGGTDTQYF. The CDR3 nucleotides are TGCGCCAGCAGCCAACAGGGACAGGGAGGTACAGATACGCAGTATTTT.